This T cell receptor (beta chain) derives from a study of CD8+ T cells in alopecia areata listed by TCRdb under 2018. Regarding the complete study: The treated patients, all with moderate-to-severe alopecia areata, were enrolled in an open-label pilot trial of oral tofacitinib given at 5 to 10 mg twice daily. Amplification of TCRbeta CDR3 regions was done by immunoSEQ multiplex PCR using 35 Vbeta forward primers and 13 Jbeta reverse primers. Scalp tissue and sorted CD4+ and CD8+ peripheral blood T cells from patchy and totalis/universalis alopecia areata patients and from healthy controls were covered by human TCRbeta sequencing. Biopsies were taken from tofacitinib-treated patients at baseline and again at 4 and 24 weeks into treatment, and several of those patients also had a later scalp biopsy. Scalp clonality was compared across normal scalp (n=4), patchy alopecia areata scalp (n=8), and alopecia totalis/universalis scalp (n=8). Tofacitinib was administered for 6 to 18 months, and 6 months of follow-up off drug were then conducted to assess delayed response and recurrence. The RNA source kit depended on sample type: the PAXgene miRNA kit for fixed scalp, the miRNeasy kit for PBMCs, and the RNeasy kit for mouse skin. In both human patients and the C3H/HeJ mouse model, the study applied high-throughput TCRbeta sequencing to look at T cell clonal expansion in alopecia areata.

The full study reports these points: Unlike mouse skin, where gammadelta T cells dominate, normal human skin contains resident alphabeta T cells that get sequenced too, which complicates analysis of the scalp TCR repertoire. Lesional scalp, especially in alopecia totalis/universalis, showed higher clonality and more expanded CD8+ clones than normal scalp, suggesting antigenic drive. Shared TCR sequences between patients were less evident than in mice, which may be partly attributable to HLA diversity in the patient population.

The time point label on this specimen signifies: baseline before oral tofacitinib. From alopecia areata patients, peripheral blood was collected along with lesional scalp punch biopsies. PBMCs were isolated by density centrifugation and stained for CD3, CD4 and CD8, after which CD4+ and CD8+ T cells were sorted on a FACSAria. Library creation used the immunoSEQ multiplex PCR assay. RNA was extracted from all samples and reverse transcribed into cDNA as template for TCR sequencing. First-strand cDNA was synthesized using SuperScript III with a 2:1 mix of oligo-dT and random hexamers. A synthetic immune receptor repertoire was used to assess amplification bias, and residual bias was removed computationally. The source study handled its data this way. Raw reads were preprocessed to remove errors, and CDR3 was defined according to IMGT conventions as the region from the conserved cysteine to phenylalanine. Clonality was calculated as 1 minus Shannon entropy normalized by log2 of the number of productive unique TCRs. Whether each scalp clone was CD4 or CD8 was inferred by checking scalp TCRbeta sequences against the CD4 and CD8 repertoires from sorted blood. TCRdb's version of the immuneACCESS table is confined to in-frame rearrangements and falls short of the full clone set. An unresolved V gene accounts for under half of the shortfall where checked; the remainder is of unknown origin. V and J calls and clone size come straight from that table; D and trimming were deduced from the DNA. This sample lists 150,000 or so clones; 85% to 90% were detected once. The top ten constitute over 12% of the sample.

Spanning cysteine to phenylalanine, the CDR3 consists of 16 amino acids. Only the CDR3 portion is preserved as DNA: 48 bases, with reading frame beginning at the first base. The germline V and J ends show losses of 1 base and 6 bases respectively, and no gene match explains 6 bases of the junction. According to the germline V gene, CDR1 reads SGHVS and CDR2 reads FNYEAQ. Details on this clone: This clone's antigen is unknown. Per-base quality was not reported, and no clone a single base away is much larger than it. This same CDR3 is encoded by further DNA sequences in the sample.

The rearrangement combines TRBV7-6 with TRBJ2-3; the junction holds 11 bases that match TRBD2. The sequences come from CD8+ T cells sorted from blood, collected at week 0. This receptor was obtained from a human donor with alopecia areata. The DNA sequence follows: TGTGCCAGCAGCTTAGAACTAGCGGGAGCGGCGGATACGCAGTATTTT. It encodes CASSLELAGAADTQYF. When the CDR3 is completed using the reference TRBV7-6 and TRBJ2-3 genes on either side, the full variable domain is GAGVSQSPRYKVTKRGQDVALRCDPISGHVSLYWYRQALGQGPEFLTYFNYEAQQDKSGLPNDRFSAERPEGSISTLTIQRTEQRDSAMYRCASSLELAGAADTQYFGPGTRLTVL.